The 29 T cell receptor beta chains listed next were all sequenced from one sample in a study of T cell responses to AZD1222 COVID-19 vaccine. Assay used: immunoSEQ multiplex PCR; TCRdb lists only in-frame clones, some missing. The sample shows roughly 80,000 clones, around nine tenths of them seen only once. The sequencing here drew on peripheral blood, taken on day 0 of MenACWY control vaccination. The receptors originated from an adult in good health.

The table lists this clone with a count of one. The chain employs TRBV4-2 and TRBJ1-1; the D is unclear. The CDR3 spans 13 residues. V lost 1 base, J lost 1 base, and 4 bases lay in between. The germline CDR1 and CDR2 sequences are LGHNA and YNFKEQ. CDR3 nucleotide sequence: TGTGCCAGCAGCCAAGGACGGAACACTGAAGCTTTCTTT. Amino acids: CASSQGRNTEAFF.

This clone has only a few counts. The genes are TRBV5-1 and TRBJ1-1; D possibly corresponds to TRBD1 (6 bases). The CDR3 has 13 residues. Germline V gives CDR1 SGHRS, CDR2 YFSETQ. V was shortened by 6 bases and J by 3 bases, with 12 bases between the two germline ends. CDR3 residues: CASKAGEDTEAFF. The DNA of the CDR3 is TGCGCCAGCAAGGCAGGGGAGGACACTGAAGCTTTCTTT.

The chain employs TRBV29-1 and TRBJ1-6, with 7 bases lining up with TRBD1. The CDR3 covers 14 residues. CDR1 and CDR2 (germline): SQVTM, ANQGSEA. The junction had 9 bases not matched to a gene; V was cut back by 5 bases and J by 8 bases. CDR3: CSVRGGQTDSPLHF. Here the CDR3 DNA reads TGCAGCGTTCGGGGGGGACAGACCGATTCACCCCTCCACTTT.

The chain carries TRBV7-9 and TRBJ1-4; tentative D call: TRBD1 (5 bases). Trimming took off 5 bases at V and 8 bases at J, with 15 bases between the two ends. Per the germline V gene, CDR1 is SEHNR and CDR2 is FQNEAQ (reference sequence). The CDR3 runs to 14 residues. CDR3 amino acids: CASSLRTGVEKLFF. The CDR3 DNA reads TGTGCCAGCAGCCTGCGGACGGGGGTCGAAAAACTGTTTTTT.

This clone appeared once. J is TRBJ2-1 and V is TRBV27, with 9 positions matching TRBD2. The V gene end was trimmed by 5 bases and the J gene end by 6 bases; junction bases not matched to a gene: 5. Germline lookup yields CDR1 MNHEY and CDR2 SMNVEV (reference sequence). The CDR3 is made up of 14 amino acids. CDR3: CASSPQREVNEQFF. CDR3 nucleotide sequence: TGTGCCAGCAGTCCCCAGCGGGAGGTCAATGAGCAGTTCTTC.

The V and J genes are TRBV10-3 and TRBJ1-2, with D hard to call. Germline V lookup: CDR1 ENHRY, CDR2 SYGVKD. The CDR3 length is 14 residues. V lost 3 bases to trimming and J lost 8 bases, with 16 bases between them. The CDR3 reads CAISDPVEGGGYTF. CDR3 sequence (DNA): TGTGCCATCAGTGACCCCGTGGAGGGTGGAGGCTACACCTTC.

The chain recombines TRBV11-3 with TRBJ2-5, with 9 bases identical to TRBD2. CDR3 length: 15 amino acids. CDR1 and CDR2 (germline): SGHNT, YENEEA. J lost 2 bases, V lost 5 bases, and 6 bases had no gene match. The CDR3 reads CASSVAGGPQETQYF. In DNA, the CDR3 is TGTGCCAGCAGCGTTGCGGGAGGGCCACAAGAGACCCAGTACTTC.

The chain recombines TRBV4-3 with TRBJ2-7, with TRBD1 identical over 7 bases. The CDR3 runs 14 residues. The V gene's germline CDR1 is LGHNA and CDR2 YSLEER. V shed 4 bases and J 4 bases; nucleotides not matched to a gene: 7. Written as DNA, the CDR3 is TGCGCCAGCAGCCCGGGACAGCAAACTTACGAGCAGTACTTC. Protein product: CASSPGQQTYEQYF.

This clone has just one count. The chain recombines TRBV6-5 with TRBJ1-4; 8 bases match TRBD1. With 8 bases clipped from V and 4 bases from J, the junction kept 6 bases outside the gene matches. Per germline, CDR1 MNHEY and CDR2 SVGAGI. This CDR3 has 14 amino acids. As DNA, the CDR3 is TGTGCCAGCCGGGGGGACAGGCTTAATGAAAAACTGTTTTTT. Encoded protein: CASRGDRLNEKLFF.

This chain joins TRBV6-5 and TRBJ2-5; TRBD1 might be the D (5 bases). Trimming left V 5 bases short and J 5 bases short, with 18 bases between. This CDR3 spans 15 amino acids. Germline CDR1 is MNHEY and CDR2 is SVGAGI. Written as DNA, the CDR3 is TGTGCCAGCAGTCCAGATCTGGGGCGTGGGGAGACCCAGTACTTC. It yields the protein CASSPDLGRGETQYF.

This chain connects TRBV5-4 to TRBJ2-5, with D possibly TRBD1 on 5 matching bases. Trimming shortened V by 3 bases and J by 2 bases, and 11 bases separated the two germline ends. The germline CDR1 and CDR2 sequences are SGHNT and YYREEE (reference sequence). The CDR3 is 14 residues long. The CDR3 here is CASSSDREQETQYF. The DNA of the CDR3 is TGTGCCAGCAGCTCCGACAGAGAACAAGAGACCCAGTACTTC. Variable domain in full (rest from reference TRBV5-4 and TRBJ2-5): ETGVTQSPTHLIKTRGQQVTLRCSSQSGHNTVSWYQQALGQGPQFIFQYYREEENGRGNFPPRFSGLQFPNYSSELNVNALELDDSALYLCASSSDREQETQYFGPGTRLLVL.

The rearrangement links TRBV7-9 to TRBJ1-1; no reliable D call. The germline CDR1 and CDR2 sequences are SEHNR and FQNEAQ (reference sequence). V gave up 2 bases and J gave up 4 bases, with 8 bases separating them. The CDR3 consists of 13 residues. CDR3 region: CASSLSLRTEAFF. Here the CDR3 DNA reads TGTGCCAGCAGCTTATCTCTTCGCACTGAAGCTTTCTTT.

The genes are TRBV28 and TRBJ2-4; D remains ambiguous. CDR1 and CDR2 from the germline V gene are MDHEN and SYDVKM. V gave up 2 bases and J gave up 0 bases, with 5 bases separating them. The CDR3 sequence is 14 residues long. CDR3 coding DNA: TGTGCCAGCAGTTTACTACTAGCCAAAAACATTCAGTACTTC. Its protein is CASSLLLAKNIQYF.

The chain has TRBV7-2 and TRBJ1-2, with TRBD1 identical over 11 bases. Looked up from germline, CDR1 is SGHTA and CDR2 is FQGNSA. The CDR3 sequence is 16 residues long. Losses at the gene ends were 5 bases for V and 7 bases for J; bases not matched to a gene: 12. CDR3 coding DNA: TGTGCCAGCAGCCTAAGACCGGGACAGGGGGGAAGTGGCTACACCTTC. Its protein is CASSLRPGQGGSGYTF.

The rearrangement links TRBV5-1 to TRBJ2-2; the match to TRBD2 covers 11 bases. The CDR3 has 18 amino acids. Germline V gene lookup returns CDR1 SGHRS and CDR2 YFSETQ. J was trimmed by 7 bases and V by 3 bases; bases with no gene match: 14. In DNA form, the CDR3 reads TGCGCCAGCAGCTCCAGAAATAGCGGGAGGGGCGACATCGGGGAGCTGTTTTTT. Its translation: CASSSRNSGRGDIGELFF.

This chain links TRBV6-5 with TRBJ1-2; 9 positions agree with TRBD1. The CDR3 consists of 13 residues. The junction had 6 bases not matched to a gene; V was cut back by 5 bases and J by 8 bases. Germline loops: CDR1 MNHEY, CDR2 SVGAGI. The CDR3 DNA is TGTGCCAGCAGTCCAAGGGACAGGGCCGGCTACACCTTC. Amino acid sequence: CASSPRDRAGYTF.

This chain connects TRBV12-3 or TRBV12-4 to TRBJ2-1; tentatively, D is TRBD2 (5 bases). V lost 8 bases to trimming and J lost 10 bases, with 18 bases between them. The CDR3 extends over 13 amino acids. CDR3 bases: TGTGCCAGCCGAGCCCGGGGTGGGCACGAGCAGTTCTTC. The encoded protein is CASRARGGHEQFF.

The V call is TRBV4-1, the J call TRBJ1-5, with no clear D. In germline, CDR1 is MGHRA, CDR2 YSYEKL. This CDR3 is 16 amino acids long. Trimming took off 1 base at V and 7 bases at J, with 17 bases between the two ends. CDR3 DNA: TGCGCCAGCAGCCAAGTTGGAGACATCTTCGGGCAGCCCCAGCATTTT. This sequence encodes CASSQVGDIFGQPQHF.

The chain is built from TRBV24-1 and TRBJ2-1; tentative D call: TRBD1 (7 bases). Germline lookup yields CDR1 KGHDR and CDR2 SFDVKD. The CDR3 spans 16 residues. Trimming took off 3 bases at V and 0 bases at J, with 11 bases between the two ends. The CDR3 region has the DNA TGTGCCACCAGTGATCCTCAGGGGGGCTCCTACAATGAGCAGTTCTTC. Its translation: CATSDPQGGSYNEQFF.

The genes are TRBV6-5 and TRBJ2-1; D remains ambiguous. CDR3 length: 15 residues. Trimming cost V 6 bases and J 0 bases, with 12 bases left between them. The germline V gene encodes CDR1 MNHEY and CDR2 SVGAGI. In DNA form, the CDR3 reads TGTGCCAGCAGGAGCCCCCAGAGCTCCTACAATGAGCAGTTCTTC. Translated: CASRSPQSSYNEQFF.

The CDR3 DNA is TGCGCCAGCAGCCCGGGACAGTCGGACTATGGCTACACCTTC. Its translation: CASSPGQSDYGYTF. This chain connects TRBV4-3 to TRBJ1-2, with 7 bases aligning to TRBD1. Looked up from germline, CDR1 is LGHNA and CDR2 is YSLEER. J gave up 3 bases and V 4 bases, and 5 bases lay outside the gene matches. This CDR3 is built from 14 residues.

The CDR3 sequence is CAWSDSGPYEQYF. The CDR3 DNA reads as TGTGCCTGGAGTGATAGCGGGCCCTACGAGCAGTACTTC. The chain joins TRBV30 to TRBJ2-7; 7 bases line up with TRBD2. Germline V gene data show CDR1 as GTSNPN and CDR2 as SVGIG (reference sequence). The CDR3 totals 13 residues. The V and J ends lost 1 base and 2 bases, in that order; junction bases with no gene match: 2.

This clone qualifies as medium-sized. CDR3 DNA sequence: TGTGCCAGCAGTGACTCGGGACAGGGCACAGATACGCAGTATTTT. Translation gives CASSDSGQGTDTQYF. The rearrangement joins TRBV6-4 to TRBJ2-3; 8 bases align to TRBD1. CDR3 length: 15 amino acids. V trimming: 0 bases; J trimming: 1 base; junction bases outside the gene matches: 0. Germline loops: CDR1 MRHNA, CDR2 SNTAGT.

This chain joins TRBV10-1 and TRBJ2-1; 8 bases are shared with TRBD2. The germline V gene encodes CDR1 WNHNN and CDR2 SYGVQD (reference sequence). Trimming took 5 bases from V and 5 from J; bases not matched to a gene: 5. This CDR3 contains 14 residues. This CDR3 reads CASSTGLAHNEQFF. The CDR3, as DNA: TGCGCCAGCAGTACCGGACTAGCCCACAATGAGCAGTTCTTC.

The V and J genes are TRBV29-1 and TRBJ2-7; TRBD1 or TRBD2 may be the D gene (5 bases each). The CDR3 consists of 14 residues. V lost 5 bases, J lost 9 bases, and 23 bases lay in between. From germline, CDR1 is SQVTM and CDR2 ANQGSEA. The CDR3 coding sequence is TGCAGCGTTAGGCCCCCGGGACGGACTTCGGGGCAGTACTTC. It codes for CSVRPPGRTSGQYF.

This chain links TRBV2 with TRBJ1-2; D unresolved. The CDR3 runs 14 residues. The V gene's germline CDR1 is SNHLY and CDR2 FYNNEI. Deletions cut 1 base from V and 4 bases from J, with 10 bases between. The CDR3 reads CASSEGGRFYGYTF. CDR3 DNA sequence: TGTGCCAGCAGTGAAGGCGGGCGGTTCTATGGCTACACCTTC.

This chain joins TRBV6-1 and TRBJ1-5; unclear D gene. The CDR3 consists of 15 residues. Trimming stripped 2 bases from V and 2 bases from J, with 10 bases between. Per the germline V gene, CDR1 is MNHNS and CDR2 is SASEGT. The CDR3 coding sequence is TGTGCCAGCAGTGAAAGTCTTTCGGGCAATCAGCCCCAGCATTTT. Translated: CASSESLSGNQPQHF.

The chain joins TRBV24-1 to TRBJ2-1; D may be TRBD1 or TRBD2 (5 bases each). CDR3 length: 13 amino acids. From germline, CDR1 is KGHDR and CDR2 SFDVKD. Trimming cost V 7 bases and J 9 bases, with 15 bases left between them. The CDR3 loop reads CATSEPGTIEQFF. CDR3 nucleotide sequence: TGTGCCACCAGCGAACCCGGGACCATTGAGCAGTTCTTC.

V gene TRBV14 combines with J gene TRBJ1-1, with TRBD1 as a possible D gene (6 bases). The CDR3 consists of 13 residues. The germline V gene has CDR1 SGHDN and CDR2 FVKESK. V was trimmed by 4 bases and J by 7 bases, leaving 13 bases between them. The CDR3 DNA follows: TGTGCCAGCAGCCTATCAGGGGAACGTGAAGCTTTCTTT. Its translation: CASSLSGEREAFF. The variable domain in full, with the rest retrieved from reference TRBV14 and TRBJ1-1, is EAGVTQFPSHSVIEKGQTVTLRCDPISGHDNLYWYRRVMGKEIKFLLHFVKESKQDESGMPNNRFLAERTGGTYSTLKVQPAELEDSGVYFCASSLSGEREAFFGQGTRLTVV.